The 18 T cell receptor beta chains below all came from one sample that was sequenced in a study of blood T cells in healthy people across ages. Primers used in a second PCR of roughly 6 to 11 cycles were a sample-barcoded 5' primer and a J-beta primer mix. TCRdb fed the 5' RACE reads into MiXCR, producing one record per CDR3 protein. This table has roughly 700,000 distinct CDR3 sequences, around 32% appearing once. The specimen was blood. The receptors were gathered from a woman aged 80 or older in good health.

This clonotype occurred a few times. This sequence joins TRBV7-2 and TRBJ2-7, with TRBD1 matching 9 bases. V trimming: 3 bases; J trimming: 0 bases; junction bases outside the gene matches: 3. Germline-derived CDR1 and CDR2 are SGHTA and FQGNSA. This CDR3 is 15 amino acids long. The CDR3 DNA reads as TGTGCCAGCAGCTTGGGACAGGGCAGCTCCTACGAGCAGTACTTC. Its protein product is CASSLGQGSSYEQYF.

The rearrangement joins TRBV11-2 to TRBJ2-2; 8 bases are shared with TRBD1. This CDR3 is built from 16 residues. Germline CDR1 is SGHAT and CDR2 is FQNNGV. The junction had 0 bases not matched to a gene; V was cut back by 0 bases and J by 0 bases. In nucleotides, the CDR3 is TGTGCCAGCAGCTTAGAGGGACAGGCGAACACCGGGGAGCTGTTTTTT. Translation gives CASSLEGQANTGELFF.

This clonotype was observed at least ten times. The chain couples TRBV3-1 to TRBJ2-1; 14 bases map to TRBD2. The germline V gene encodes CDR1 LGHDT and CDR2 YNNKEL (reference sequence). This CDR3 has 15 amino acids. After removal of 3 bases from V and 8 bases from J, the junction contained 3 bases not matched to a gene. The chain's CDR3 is CASSQTSGGAYEQFF. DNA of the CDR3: TGTGCCAGCAGCCAGACTAGCGGGGGGGCATATGAGCAGTTCTTC.

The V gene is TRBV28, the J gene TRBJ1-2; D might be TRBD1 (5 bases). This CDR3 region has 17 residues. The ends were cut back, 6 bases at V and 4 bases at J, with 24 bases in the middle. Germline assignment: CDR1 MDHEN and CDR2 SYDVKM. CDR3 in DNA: TGTGCCAGCAGCCAACCCGGCTGGGGGGTGGGGGTCTATGGCTACACCTTC. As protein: CASSQPGWGVGVYGYTF.

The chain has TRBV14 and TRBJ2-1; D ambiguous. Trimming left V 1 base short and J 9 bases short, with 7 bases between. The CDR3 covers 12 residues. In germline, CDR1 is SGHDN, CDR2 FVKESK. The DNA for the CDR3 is TGTGCCAGCAGCCAAGGGTTCAGTGAGCAGTTCTTC. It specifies CASSQGFSEQFF.

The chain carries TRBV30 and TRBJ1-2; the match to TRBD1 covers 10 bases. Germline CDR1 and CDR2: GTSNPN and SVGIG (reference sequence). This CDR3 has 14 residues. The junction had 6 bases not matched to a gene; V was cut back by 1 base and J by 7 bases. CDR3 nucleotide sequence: TGTGCCTGGAGTGCGACAGGGGGCGAGGGTGGCTACACCTTC. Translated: CAWSATGGEGGYTF. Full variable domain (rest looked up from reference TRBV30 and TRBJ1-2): SQTIHQWPATLVQPVGSPLSLECTVEGTSNPNLYWYRQAAGRGLQLLFYSVGIGQISSEVPQNLSASRPQDRQFILSSKKLLLSDSGFYLCAWSATGGEGGYTFGSGTRLTVV.

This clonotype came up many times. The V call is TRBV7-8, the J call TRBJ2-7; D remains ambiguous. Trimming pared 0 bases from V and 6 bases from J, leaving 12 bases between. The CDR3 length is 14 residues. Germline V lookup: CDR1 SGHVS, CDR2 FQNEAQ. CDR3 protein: CASSLALGVREQYF. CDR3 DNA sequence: TGTGCCAGCAGCTTAGCGCTTGGGGTTCGCGAGCAGTACTTC.

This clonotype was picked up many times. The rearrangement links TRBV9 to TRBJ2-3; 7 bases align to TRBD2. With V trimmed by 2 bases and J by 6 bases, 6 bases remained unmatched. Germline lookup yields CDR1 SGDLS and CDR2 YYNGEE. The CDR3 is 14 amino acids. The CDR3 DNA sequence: TGTGCCAGCAGCGTTCAACTGGGAGGGGATACGCAGTATTTT. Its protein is CASSVQLGGDTQYF.

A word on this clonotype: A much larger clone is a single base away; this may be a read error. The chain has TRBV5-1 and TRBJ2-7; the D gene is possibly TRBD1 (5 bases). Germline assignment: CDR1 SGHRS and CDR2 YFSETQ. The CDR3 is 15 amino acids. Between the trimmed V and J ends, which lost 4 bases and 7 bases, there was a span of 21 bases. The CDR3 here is CASSPQAGRPWEQYF. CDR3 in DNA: TGCGCCAGCAGCCCACAGGCAGGGCGTCCTTGGGAGCAGTACTTC. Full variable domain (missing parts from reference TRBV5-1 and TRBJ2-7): KAGVTQTPRYLIKTRGQQVTLSCSPISGHRSVSWYQQTPGQGLQFLFEYFSETQRNKGNFPGRFSGRQFSNSRSEMNVSTLELGDSALYLCASSPQAGRPWEQYFGPGTRLTVT.

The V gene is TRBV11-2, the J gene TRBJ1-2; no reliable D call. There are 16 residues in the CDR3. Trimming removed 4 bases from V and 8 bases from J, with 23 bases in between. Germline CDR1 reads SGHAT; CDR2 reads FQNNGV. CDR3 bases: TGTGCCAGCAGCTCCCCCGCGGCTCGCGGATCAGGCGGCTACACCTTC. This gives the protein CASSSPAARGSGGYTF.

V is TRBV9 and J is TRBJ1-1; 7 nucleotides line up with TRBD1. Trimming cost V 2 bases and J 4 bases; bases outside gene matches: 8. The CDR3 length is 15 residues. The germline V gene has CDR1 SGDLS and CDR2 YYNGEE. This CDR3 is CASSVTGVGFTEAFF. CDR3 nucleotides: TGTGCCAGCAGCGTTACAGGGGTAGGATTCACTGAAGCTTTCTTT.

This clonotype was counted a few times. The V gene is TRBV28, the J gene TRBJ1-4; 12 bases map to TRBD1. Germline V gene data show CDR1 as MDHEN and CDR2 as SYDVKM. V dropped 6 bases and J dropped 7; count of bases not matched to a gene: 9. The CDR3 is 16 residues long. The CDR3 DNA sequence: TGTGCCAGCAGGGCCGGGACAGGGGGCGTTGCTGAAAAACTGTTTTTT. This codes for CASRAGTGGVAEKLFF. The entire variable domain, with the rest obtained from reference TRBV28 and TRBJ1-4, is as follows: DVKVTQSSRYLVKRTGEKVFLECVQDMDHENMFWYRQDPGLGLRLIYFSYDVKMKEKGDIPEGYSVSREKKERFSLILESASTNQTSMYLCASRAGTGGVAEKLFFGSGTQLSVL.

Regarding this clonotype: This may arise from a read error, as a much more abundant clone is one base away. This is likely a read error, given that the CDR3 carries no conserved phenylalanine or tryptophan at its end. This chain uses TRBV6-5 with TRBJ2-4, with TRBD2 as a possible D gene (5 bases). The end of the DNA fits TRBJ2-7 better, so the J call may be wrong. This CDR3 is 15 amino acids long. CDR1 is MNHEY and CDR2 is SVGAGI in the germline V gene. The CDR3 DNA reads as TGTGCCAGCAGTTATGTTAGAGGGTCTAAGTACGAGCAGTACTGC. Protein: CASSYVRGSKYEQYC.

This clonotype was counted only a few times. CDR3 region: CASSYQGITGELFF. Here the CDR3 DNA reads TGTGCCAGCAGTTATCAGGGGATCACCGGGGAGCTGTTTTTT. The V and J genes are TRBV6-5 and TRBJ2-2; perhaps TRBD1 as D (6 bases). V was trimmed by 3 bases and J by 4 bases, leaving 9 bases between them. This CDR3 is built from 14 residues. The germline gives CDR1 MNHEY, CDR2 SVGAGI.

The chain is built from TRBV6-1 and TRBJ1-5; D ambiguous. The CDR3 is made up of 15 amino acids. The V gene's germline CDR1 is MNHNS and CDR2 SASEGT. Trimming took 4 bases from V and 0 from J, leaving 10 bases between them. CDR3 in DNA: TGTGCCAGCAGTGCCGGGCGGTATAGCAATCAGCCCCAGCATTTT. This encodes CASSAGRYSNQPQHF.

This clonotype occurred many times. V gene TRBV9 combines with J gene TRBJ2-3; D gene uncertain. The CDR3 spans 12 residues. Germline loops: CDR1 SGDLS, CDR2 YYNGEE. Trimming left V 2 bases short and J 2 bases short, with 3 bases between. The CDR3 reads CASSVDTDTQYF. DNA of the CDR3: TGTGCCAGCAGCGTTGACACAGATACGCAGTATTTT.

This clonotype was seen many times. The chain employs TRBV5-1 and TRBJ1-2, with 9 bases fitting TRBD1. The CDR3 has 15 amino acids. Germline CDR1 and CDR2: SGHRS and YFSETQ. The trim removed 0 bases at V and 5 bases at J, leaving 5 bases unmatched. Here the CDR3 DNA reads TGCGCCAGCAGCTTGGCCCTAGGACAGGGGTATGGCTACACCTTC. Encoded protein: CASSLALGQGYGYTF.

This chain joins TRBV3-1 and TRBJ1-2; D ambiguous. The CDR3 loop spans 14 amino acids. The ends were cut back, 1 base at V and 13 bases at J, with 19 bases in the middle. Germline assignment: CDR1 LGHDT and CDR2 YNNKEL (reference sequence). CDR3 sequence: CASSQVVSAAAVTF. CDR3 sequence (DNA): TGTGCCAGCAGCCAAGTCGTTTCAGCAGCGGCTGTCACCTTC.